The 6 T cell receptor beta chains listed next were all sequenced from one sample in a study of T cell clusters in autoimmune cytopenias. Tens of thousands of genome equivalents of blood DNA were amplified for TRB. Multiplex touch-down PCR amplified TRB using TRB-A and TRB-B pools in one tube. TCRdb re-called the multiplex PCR reads and shows each CDR3 protein once, DNA omitted. This table holds over 5,000 distinct CDR3 sequences. These records were also assigned to another study, of T cell repertoires in aging, cancer and after chemotherapy.

Material for sequencing was peripheral blood. The receptor set was obtained from a human donor in good health.

The CDR3: CASNRASGNTIYF. The V and J genes are TRBV6-5 and TRBJ1-3. The germline CDR1 and CDR2 sequences are MNHEY and SVGAGI. The CDR3 has 13 residues.

This chain connects TRBV5-4 to TRBJ1-2; there is no DNA to check the TCRdb D call of TRBD1. Germline assignment: CDR1 SGHNT and CDR2 YYREEE (reference sequence). The CDR3 is made up of 12 amino acids. This CDR3 reads CASSLEQGGYTF.

This clonotype ranks as medium-sized in terms of frequency. The genes are TRBV29-1 and TRBJ2-1; TCRdb selects TRBD2, and the lack of DNA leaves this call unchecked. The CDR3 sequence is 14 residues long. Looked up from germline, CDR1 is SQVTM and CDR2 is ANQGSEA. The CDR3 is CSSRQAGVGDEQFF.

Judged by frequency, this clonotype is medium-sized (0.01 to 0.1%). The chain uses TRBV30 and TRBJ1-4. CDR3 length equals 11 residues. Germline CDR1 GTSNPN, CDR2 SVGIG (reference sequence). CDR3 loop: CAWSGWEKLFF.

This chain connects TRBV19 to TRBJ2-7; TCRdb returns TRBD2, unconfirmable since there is no DNA. Germline V lookup: CDR1 LNHDA, CDR2 SQIVND (reference sequence). The CDR3 consists of 16 residues. This chain's CDR3 is CASSMAGLAASYEQYF. Using reference TRBV19 and TRBJ2-7 for the parts outside the CDR3, the full variable domain is DGGITQSPKYLFRKEGQNVTLSCEQNLNHDAMYWYRQDPGQGLRLIYYSQIVNDFQKGDIAEGYSVSREKKESFPLTVTSAQKNPTAFYLCASSMAGLAASYEQYFGPGTRLTVT.

By frequency, this clonotype registers medium-sized. The rearrangement links TRBV27 to TRBJ2-7; absent DNA, TCRdb's TRBD1 call cannot be checked. The CDR3 extends over 15 amino acids. CDR1 is MNHEY and CDR2 is SMNVEV in the germline V gene (reference sequence). The CDR3: CASSPLTALSYEQYF.